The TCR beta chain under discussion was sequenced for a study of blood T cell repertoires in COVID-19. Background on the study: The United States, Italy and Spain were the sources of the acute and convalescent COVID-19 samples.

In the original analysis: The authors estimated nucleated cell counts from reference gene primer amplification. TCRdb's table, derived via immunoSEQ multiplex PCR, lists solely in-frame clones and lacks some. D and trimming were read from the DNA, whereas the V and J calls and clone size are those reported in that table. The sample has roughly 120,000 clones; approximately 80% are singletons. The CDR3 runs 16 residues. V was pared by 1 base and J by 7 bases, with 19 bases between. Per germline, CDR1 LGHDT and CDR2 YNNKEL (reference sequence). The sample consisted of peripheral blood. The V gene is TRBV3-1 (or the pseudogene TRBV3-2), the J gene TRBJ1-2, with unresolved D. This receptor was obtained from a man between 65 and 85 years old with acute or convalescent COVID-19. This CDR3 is CASSQGVGGVRGGYTF. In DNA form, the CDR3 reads TGTGCCAGCAGCCAAGGTGTGGGCGGGGTTAGAGGTGGCTACACCTTC.